This entry lists 18 T cell receptor beta chains sequenced from one sample in a study of Ad26.COV2.S vaccination and SARS-CoV-2 variants (TCRdb year 2021). Receptors were amplified or captured by the immunoSEQ multiplex PCR assay. Held by TCRdb, this immuneACCESS table contains in-frame sequences only and omits some clones. Under half of the omission traces to an unresolved V gene where checked; the cause of the rest is unknown. This sample comprises 400,000 to 500,000 clones, 89% of them detected only once. Over 2% of the sample is taken by the ten largest. The treatment or condition label on this specimen signifies: about 20 received Ad26.COV2.S at low or high dose, single or two shots; a few received placebo; per-sample allocation not given. For vaccine and placebo recipients, repertoires were sequenced using samples collected on day 63 after the first injection. The source was peripheral blood, collected in a trial of Ad26.COV2.S vaccine versus placebo. All receptors come from a person between 18 and 60 years old who received the Ad26.COV2.S COVID-19 vaccine or a placebo.

In nucleotides, the CDR3 is TGTGCCAGCTCGCTAGGGACAGGCTACGAGCAGTACGTC. Its translation: CASSLGTGYEQYV. The chain joins TRBV18 to TRBJ2-7; the match to TRBD1 covers 8 bases. CDR3 size: 13 residues. Germline CDR1 and CDR2: KGHSH and LQKENI. V dropped 6 bases and J dropped 3; count of bases not matched to a gene: 4.

The CDR3, as DNA: TGTGCCAGCAGGGGAATGAGAAACACCATATATTTT. Translating it yields CASRGMRNTIYF. The chain is built from TRBV12-3 or TRBV12-4 and TRBJ1-3; no clear D. V was pared by 6 bases and J by 5 bases, with 8 bases between. This CDR3 contains 12 residues.

This clone was observed a few times. This chain connects TRBV7-2 to TRBJ1-1, with D unresolved. The ends were cut back, 6 bases at V and 1 base at J, with 12 bases in the middle. Per germline, CDR1 SGHTA and CDR2 FQGNSA. There are 14 residues in the CDR3. The CDR3 DNA sequence: TGTGCCAGCAGTGATCGGACGAGGAACACTGAAGCTTTCTTT. Its protein product is CASSDRTRNTEAFF.

The chain couples TRBV5-4 to TRBJ2-2; a possible D gene is TRBD1 (6 bases). Trimming stripped 4 bases from V and 5 bases from J, with 15 bases between. This CDR3 has 15 residues. Germline V CDR1 and CDR2: SGHNT, YYREEE (reference sequence). In nucleotides, the CDR3 is TGTGCCAGCAGCATTTACATACAGGGTACCGGGGAGCTGTTTTTT. Translated, it gives CASSIYIQGTGELFF. Based on the CDR3 plus reference TRBV5-4 and TRBJ2-2, the full variable domain is ETGVTQSPTHLIKTRGQQVTLRCSSQSGHNTVSWYQQALGQGPQFIFQYYREEENGRGNFPPRFSGLQFPNYSSELNVNALELDDSALYLCASSIYIQGTGELFFGEGSRLTVL.

The gene calls are TRBV18 and TRBJ2-1; 7 bases map to TRBD2. The CDR3 extends over 16 amino acids. CDR1 KGHSH and CDR2 LQKENI come from the germline V gene. V was clipped by 1 base and J by 8 bases; unmatched bases: 11. DNA of the CDR3: TGTGCCAGCTCACCACTCCCAGCGGGACGTGCTGATGAGCAGTTCTTC. Its translation: CASSPLPAGRADEQFF.

The V call is TRBV5-1, the J call TRBJ2-3; 8 nucleotides align to TRBD1. Trimming took 5 bases from V and 3 from J; bases not matched to a gene: 5. The germline CDR1 and CDR2 sequences are SGHRS and YFSETQ. The CDR3 loop spans 14 amino acids. CDR3 nucleotide sequence: TGCGCCAGCAGGGTCGGACAGGGTACAGATACGCAGTATTTT. It codes for CASRVGQGTDTQYF.

The chain is built from TRBV5-1 and TRBJ2-5; 13 bases line up with TRBD2. Trimming took 4 bases from V and 1 from J; bases not matched to a gene: 7. CDR1 is SGHRS and CDR2 is YFSETQ in the germline V gene. The CDR3 is 17 residues long. CDR3 nucleotides: TGCGCCAGCAGCCCCGGTGGGACTAGCGGGGCCCAAGAGACCCAGTACTTC. Amino acids: CASSPGGTSGAQETQYF.

CDR3 sequence reads: CASSQDRQRGDHTQYF. Here the CDR3 DNA reads TGTGCCAGCAGCCAAGATCGCCAGCGGGGGGACCATACGCAGTATTTT. The chain couples TRBV4-2 to TRBJ2-3; 9 bases map to TRBD2. Germline assignment: CDR1 LGHNA and CDR2 YNFKEQ. The CDR3 consists of 16 residues. The V gene end was trimmed by 0 bases and the J gene end by 7 bases; junction bases not matched to a gene: 8.

This rearrangement joins TRBV10-3 to TRBJ2-7; 13 bases align to TRBD2. The CDR3 is 17 amino acids. Germline-derived CDR1 and CDR2 are ENHRY and SYGVKD. V shed 1 base, J shed 4 bases, and the junction held 7 bases outside the gene matches. The CDR3 DNA sequence: TGTGCCATCAGTGAGTTACGGACTAGCGGGAGTGTGTACGAGCAGTACGTC. This encodes CAISELRTSGSVYEQYV.

The chain uses TRBV28 and TRBJ1-1, with TRBD1 matching 10 bases. The germline V gene has CDR1 MDHEN and CDR2 SYDVKM. V gave up 5 bases and J gave up 7 bases; unmatched junction bases: 7. The CDR3 runs to 14 residues. DNA of the CDR3: TGTGCCAGCAGTACCCGGACAGGGGGTTATGAAGCTTTCTTT. Translating gives CASSTRTGGYEAFF.

This clone occurred once. The chain recombines TRBV3-1 (or the pseudogene TRBV3-2) with TRBJ2-5, with D possibly being TRBD1 or TRBD2 (5 bases each). This CDR3 spans 13 amino acids. Germline assignment: CDR1 LGHDT and CDR2 YNNKEL (reference sequence). V was clipped by 4 bases and J by 3 bases, with 9 bases between them. The CDR3 loop reads CASSLRGEETQYF. The DNA of the CDR3 is TGTGCCAGCAGCCTAAGAGGGGAAGAGACCCAGTACTTC.

V gene TRBV3-1 (or the pseudogene TRBV3-2) combines with J gene TRBJ2-1; 7 bases align to TRBD2. Looked up from germline, CDR1 is LGHDT and CDR2 is YNNKEL (reference sequence). The CDR3 runs to 14 residues. V was clipped by 10 bases and J by 3 bases; unmatched bases: 9. The CDR3 nucleotides are TGTGCCACCTCGACTAGCCGGTTCTACAATGAGCAGTTCTTC. It encodes CATSTSRFYNEQFF.

V usage is TRBV7-8 and J usage is TRBJ1-5; no clear D gene. Trimming pared 1 base from V and 7 bases from J, leaving 11 bases between. This CDR3 region has 14 residues. Germline CDR1 SGHVS, CDR2 FQNEAQ. For the CDR3, the DNA is TGTGCCAGCAGCTTAGTTCGTCTAGGGCAGCCCCAGCATTTT. This sequence encodes CASSLVRLGQPQHF.

V gene TRBV4-3 combines with J gene TRBJ1-1; D may be TRBD1 (5 bases). Germline assignment: CDR1 LGHNA and CDR2 YSLEER. V was cut by 4 bases and J by 1 base, with 10 bases left in between. The CDR3 extends over 14 amino acids. This chain's CDR3 is CASSPMGGNTEAFF. The CDR3 DNA reads as TGCGCCAGCAGCCCTATGGGGGGGAACACTGAAGCTTTCTTT.

This clone occurred a few times. The chain has TRBV4-1 and TRBJ2-6; 9 bases are shared with TRBD1. The CDR3 covers 17 residues. Losses at the gene ends were 3 bases for V and 2 bases for J; bases not matched to a gene: 5. Germline loops: CDR1 MGHRA, CDR2 YSYEKL. CDR3 nucleotide sequence: TGCGCCAGCAGCCAGGGACAGGGTCTGACTGGGGCCAACGTCCTGACTTTC. Residues: CASSQGQGLTGANVLTF.

The rearrangement uses TRBV5-4 and TRBJ2-2, with a possible D match to TRBD2 (5 bases). CDR3 length: 16 amino acids. Trimming removed 0 bases from V and 4 bases from J, with 13 bases in between. In germline, CDR1 is SGHNT, CDR2 YYREEE (reference sequence). CDR3 residues: CASSLAVGVPTGELFF. The CDR3 DNA is TGTGCCAGCAGCTTGGCCGTCGGGGTGCCCACCGGGGAGCTGTTTTTT. Using reference TRBV5-4 and TRBJ2-2 for the parts outside the CDR3, the full variable domain is ETGVTQSPTHLIKTRGQQVTLRCSSQSGHNTVSWYQQALGQGPQFIFQYYREEENGRGNFPPRFSGLQFPNYSSELNVNALELDDSALYLCASSLAVGVPTGELFFGEGSRLTVL.

The V and J genes are TRBV5-1 and TRBJ1-1; the match to TRBD1 covers 7 bases. CDR1 is SGHRS, CDR2 YFSETQ, per germline. The CDR3 contains 17 residues. V lost 4 bases and J lost 3; bases outside the gene matches: 15. CDR3 sequence: CASSPGQAGLRHTEAFF. CDR3 in DNA: TGCGCCAGCAGCCCCGGACAGGCCGGTCTTCGCCACACTGAAGCTTTCTTT. Complete variable domain (other parts from reference TRBV5-1 and TRBJ1-1): KAGVTQTPRYLIKTRGQQVTLSCSPISGHRSVSWYQQTPGQGLQFLFEYFSETQRNKGNFPGRFSGRQFSNSRSEMNVSTLELGDSALYLCASSPGQAGLRHTEAFFGQGTRLTVV.

This clone came up a few times. The chain links TRBV5-1 to TRBJ1-1, with D possibly being TRBD1 (6 bases). The V end was cut by 4 bases, the J end by 3 bases, with 13 bases between. The CDR3 has 14 amino acids. Germline CDR1 SGHRS, CDR2 YFSETQ. The CDR3 DNA is TGCGCCAGCAGCGAACAGGGCCCCCACACTGAAGCTTTCTTT. Translating gives CASSEQGPHTEAFF.